The 29 T cell receptor beta chains reported below all come from one sample, sequenced in a study of T cell repertoires in cytomegalovirus infection. TCRdb itself ran the reads through MiXCR, one entry per CDR3 protein. The sample holds 97,000 or so distinct CDR3 sequences; approximately 16% are singletons and the top ten take more than 7%. Specimen: PBMCs. The receptors originated from a human donor in good health (CMV status not recorded). Some clones in this sample may be carry-over from other donors' samples.

The rearrangement uses TRBV15 and TRBJ2-3; D possibly corresponds to TRBD1 (6 bases). The CDR3 runs to 16 residues. Per the germline V gene, CDR1 is LNHNV and CDR2 is YYDKDF (reference sequence). The germline V and J ends were trimmed by 3 bases and 3 bases, with 16 bases remaining between them. The chain's CDR3 is CATSRLQGLRTDTQYF. The CDR3 coding sequence is TGTGCCACCAGCAGGCTACAGGGTTTAAGGACAGATACGCAGTATTTT.

This chain uses TRBV18 with TRBJ2-7, with 14 bases lining up with TRBD2. Losses at the gene ends were 4 bases for V and 7 bases for J; bases not matched to a gene: 6. Per germline, CDR1 KGHSH and CDR2 LQKENI. The CDR3 consists of 15 residues. The DNA of the CDR3 is TGTGCCAGCTCACTGACTAGCGGGGGGGCAGAGGAGCAGTACTTC. It yields the protein CASSLTSGGAEEQYF.

Here the CDR3 reads CASSVAETGELFF. The CDR3 region has the DNA TGTGCCAGCAGTGTCGCAGAGACCGGGGAGCTGTTTTTT. The V and J genes are TRBV2 and TRBJ2-2; D is unresolved. Trimming left V 4 bases short and J 5 bases short, with 8 bases between. The CDR3 extends over 13 amino acids. Germline values: CDR1 SNHLY, CDR2 FYNNEI.

This clonotype was detected a few times. The chain combines TRBV5-1 with TRBJ2-3, with 7 bases that match TRBD1. Germline CDR1 reads SGHRS; CDR2 reads YFSETQ. The CDR3 covers 14 residues. V was clipped by 5 bases and J by 5 bases; unmatched bases: 8. The CDR3 reads CASRRTGGGDTQYF. The DNA for the CDR3 is TGCGCCAGCAGAAGGACAGGAGGTGGAGATACGCAGTATTTT.

The chain combines TRBV2 with TRBJ2-1; D remains unclear. There are 12 residues in the CDR3. Germline CDR1 is SNHLY and CDR2 is FYNNEI. V lost 11 bases and J lost 2, with 10 bases in between. CDR3 nucleotides: TGTGCCTCCTTAGCTCCCTACAATGAGCAGTTCTTC. Its translation: CASLAPYNEQFF.

The chain has TRBV15 and TRBJ2-6, with 7 bases that match TRBD2. The germline CDR1 and CDR2 sequences are LNHNV and YYDKDF (reference sequence). CDR3 size: 15 residues. V lost 5 bases, J lost 3 bases, and 4 bases stayed unmatched. In nucleotides, the CDR3 is TGTGCCACCAGCGGCGGGGAGGGTGGGGCCAACGTCCTGACTTTC. Protein product: CATSGGEGGANVLTF.

The V call is TRBV19, the J call TRBJ2-2; TRBD1 aligns across 10 bases. Trimming removed 10 bases from V and 6 bases from J; junction bases left unmatched: 14. The CDR3 covers 16 residues. The V gene's germline CDR1 is LNHDA and CDR2 SQIVND (reference sequence). In DNA form, the CDR3 reads TGTGCCAACCGAGTGACAGGGGGCAGATTGCCCGGGGAGCTGTTTTTT. Translation gives CANRVTGGRLPGELFF. Looking up the rest from reference TRBV19 and TRBJ2-2 gives the full variable domain: DGGITQSPKYLFRKEGQNVTLSCEQNLNHDAMYWYRQDPGQGLRLIYYSQIVNDFQKGDIAEGYSVSREKKESFPLTVTSAQKNPTAFYLCANRVTGGRLPGELFFGEGSRLTVL.

J is TRBJ1-5 and V is TRBV20-1; D perhaps matches TRBD1 (6 bases). V was shortened by 0 bases and J by 6 bases, with 15 bases between the two germline ends. This CDR3 spans 15 amino acids. Germline values: CDR1 DFQATT, CDR2 SNEGSKA (reference sequence). This chain's CDR3 is CSARDLLGGIQPQHF. The CDR3 bases are TGCAGTGCTAGAGATTTGTTAGGGGGAATTCAGCCCCAGCATTTT.

This chain joins TRBV4-2 and TRBJ1-2, with no clear D. The V and J ends lost 1 base and 5 bases respectively, with 17 bases between them. The germline gives CDR1 LGHNA, CDR2 YNFKEQ. The CDR3 spans 16 residues. In DNA form, the CDR3 reads TGTGCCAGCAGCCAAGTTTTCCTCGGACCGACGTATGGCTACACCTTC. This sequence encodes CASSQVFLGPTYGYTF.

At least ten counts were recorded for this clonotype. The CDR3 loop reads CASMRTQNNEQYF. The CDR3 region has the DNA TGTGCCAGCATGAGGACACAGAACAACGAGCAGTACTTC. This chain joins TRBV2 and TRBJ2-7, with D possibly TRBD1 on 5 matching bases. CDR1 and CDR2 (germline): SNHLY, FYNNEI. There are 13 residues in the CDR3. V was trimmed by 7 bases and J by 5 bases, leaving 15 bases between them.

This clonotype was observed a few times. This chain uses TRBV12-3 or TRBV12-4 with TRBJ2-1, with 9 bases fitting TRBD1. J gave up 9 bases and V 3 bases, and 9 bases lay outside the gene matches. There are 15 residues in the CDR3. The CDR3 region is CASSFWDRDGGEQFF. CDR3 nucleotide sequence: TGTGCCAGCAGTTTTTGGGACAGGGATGGAGGTGAGCAGTTCTTC.

This clonotype was counted between two and nine times. V is TRBV19 and J is TRBJ2-2, with 8 bases matching TRBD1. V trimming: 4 bases; J trimming: 7 bases; junction bases outside the gene matches: 5. There are 14 residues in the CDR3. Germline loops: CDR1 LNHDA, CDR2 SQIVND (reference sequence). CDR3 coding DNA: TGTGCCAGTAGTAGCACAGGGGGAGGCGGGGAGCTGTTTTTT. Translation gives CASSSTGGGGELFF.

This clonotype was recorded at least ten times. The V call is TRBV7-6, the J call TRBJ2-5; D is undetermined. V was trimmed by 3 bases and J by 2 bases, leaving 7 bases between them. Per germline, CDR1 SGHVS and CDR2 FNYEAQ. The CDR3 is 13 residues long. This CDR3 is CASSFGYQETQYF. CDR3 nucleotide sequence: TGTGCCAGCAGCTTTGGCTATCAAGAGACCCAGTACTTC.

The CDR3 DNA reads TGTGCCAGCAGCGGCTGGAATACTAACTATGGCTACACCTTC. This translates into CASSGWNTNYGYTF. V usage is TRBV5-4 and J usage is TRBJ1-2; D is undetermined. This CDR3 region has 14 residues. The germline CDR1 and CDR2 sequences are SGHNT and YYREEE (reference sequence). The V gene lost 4 bases and the J gene lost 0 bases, with 10 bases spanning the gap.

This clonotype has a count of ten or more. The chain recombines TRBV7-3 with TRBJ2-3; 10 positions agree with TRBD2. Trimming removed 2 bases from V and 2 bases from J; junction bases left unmatched: 7. Per the germline V gene, CDR1 is SGHTA and CDR2 is FQGTGA. The CDR3 spans 17 residues. The CDR3 spells CASSLHGLAGDTDTQYF. The CDR3 DNA reads TGTGCCAGCAGCTTACACGGTCTAGCGGGGGACACAGATACGCAGTATTTT. The complete variable domain, with remaining parts taken from reference TRBV7-3 and TRBJ2-3, reads GAGVSQTPSNKVTEKGKYVELRCDPISGHTALYWYRQSLGQGPEFLIYFQGTGAADDSGLPNDRFFAVRPEGSVSTLKIQRTERGDSAVYLCASSLHGLAGDTDTQYFGPGTRLTVL.

Note on this clonotype: A much larger clone differs from this one at a single base, so this may be a read error. The CDR3 sequence: CASRRWGGSLRTDTQYF. The CDR3 region has the DNA TGTGCCAGCAGACGTTGGGGGGGGAGCCTCCGCACAGATACGCAGTATTTT. The V gene is TRBV28, the J gene TRBJ2-3, with 7 bases identical to TRBD2. The V and J ends lost 6 bases and 1 base, in that order; junction bases with no gene match: 13. From germline, CDR1 is MDHEN and CDR2 SYDVKM. The CDR3 is made up of 17 amino acids.

The chain is built from TRBV19 and TRBJ2-2, with TRBD1 matching 9 bases. The J segment lost 0 bases and the V segment lost 5 bases, leaving 10 bases of the junction unmatched. The germline V gene encodes CDR1 LNHDA and CDR2 SQIVND (reference sequence). CDR3 length equals 18 residues. CDR3 DNA sequence: TGTGCCAGTAGTGGCGGACAGGGGAGGAAGACGAACACCGGGGAGCTGTTTTTT. Protein product: CASSGGQGRKTNTGELFF.

This clonotype was detected many times. The CDR3 protein is CAGSPGISYNEQFF. CDR3 DNA sequence: TGTGCCGGCTCACCAGGGATTTCCTACAATGAGCAGTTCTTC. The rearrangement links TRBV7-9 to TRBJ2-1; the D gene is possibly TRBD1 (5 bases). The V gene's germline CDR1 is SEHNR and CDR2 FQNEAQ (reference sequence). V dropped 11 bases and J dropped 1 base, with 15 bases sitting between them. This CDR3 comprises 14 residues.

The J gene is TRBJ2-5, the V gene TRBV7-3; D may be TRBD1 (6 bases). Germline CDR1 is SGHTA and CDR2 is FQGTGA. V lost 4 bases and J lost 5, with 11 bases in between. This CDR3 contains 13 residues. The CDR3 coding sequence is TGTGCCAGCAGCTGGAGCCAGGGGGAGACCCAGTACTTC. It is translated as CASSWSQGETQYF.

In this sample, this clonotype turned up many times. The chain links TRBV7-2 to TRBJ2-7; perhaps TRBD2 as D (6 bases). Germline lookup yields CDR1 SGHTA and CDR2 FQGNSA. The CDR3 is made up of 13 amino acids. The V end was cut by 4 bases, the J end by 7 bases, with 14 bases between. This CDR3 is CASSSGTREEQYF. DNA of the CDR3: TGTGCCAGCAGCTCCGGGACTCGGGAGGAGCAGTACTTC.

This clonotype was seen a few times. This chain uses TRBV19 with TRBJ1-1; a possible D gene is TRBD1 (5 bases). Germline CDR1 reads LNHDA; CDR2 reads SQIVND (reference sequence). Trimming took 6 bases from V and 5 from J, leaving 10 bases between them. CDR3 length equals 12 residues. The CDR3 nucleotides read TGTGCCAGTAGAGTACGGGGGACTGAAGCTTTCTTT. It codes for CASRVRGTEAFF. Combining the CDR3 with reference TRBV19 and TRBJ1-1 gives the whole variable domain DGGITQSPKYLFRKEGQNVTLSCEQNLNHDAMYWYRQDPGQGLRLIYYSQIVNDFQKGDIAEGYSVSREKKESFPLTVTSAQKNPTAFYLCASRVRGTEAFFGQGTRLTVV.

The chain combines TRBV4-2 with TRBJ2-3; D gene ambiguous. CDR3 length equals 17 residues. V was shortened by 0 bases and J by 5 bases, with 18 bases between the two germline ends. The V gene's germline CDR1 is LGHNA and CDR2 YNFKEQ. This chain's CDR3 is CASSQDPAGSYGDTQYF. The CDR3 DNA follows: TGTGCCAGCAGCCAAGATCCAGCAGGTTCGTACGGAGATACGCAGTATTTT.

V gene TRBV14 combines with J gene TRBJ2-1; D might be TRBD1 (6 bases). This CDR3 has 16 residues. V lost 6 bases to trimming and J lost 4 bases, with 19 bases between them. Germline values: CDR1 SGHDN, CDR2 FVKESK. The CDR3 is CASRVTGYPSYNEQFF. The CDR3 DNA sequence: TGTGCCAGCAGGGTAACAGGGTACCCCTCTTACAATGAGCAGTTCTTC.

The J gene is TRBJ1-2, the V gene TRBV10-3; TRBD1 matches at 7 bases. Germline loops: CDR1 ENHRY, CDR2 SYGVKD. The CDR3 loop spans 13 amino acids. V shed 10 bases, J shed 2 bases, and the junction held 7 bases outside the gene matches. CDR3 in DNA: TGTGCCACGCACAGGGGAGACAACTATGGCTACACCTTC. Its translation: CATHRGDNYGYTF.

This clonotype has at least ten counts. CDR3 nucleotide sequence: TGTGCCAGCAGCCCCCCGGCTAACTATGGCTACACCTTC. Translating it yields CASSPPANYGYTF. The rearrangement joins TRBV7-2 to TRBJ1-2; D is undetermined. The CDR3 length is 13 residues. The V end lost 5 bases, the J end lost 0 bases, and 7 bases lay between the germline ends. Germline CDR1 reads SGHTA; CDR2 reads FQGNSA.

Turning to this clonotype: Here the CDR3 omits its conserved ending phenylalanine or tryptophan, so a read error is the likely source. V is TRBV9 and J is TRBJ2-1; D call uncertain. The CDR3 consists of 12 residues. V was cut by 0 bases and J by 7 bases, with 5 bases left in between. CDR1 SGDLS and CDR2 YYNGEE come from the germline V gene. The CDR3 spells CASSVVQNEQFL. In DNA, the CDR3 is TGTGCCAGCAGCGTAGTACAGAATGAGCAGTTCTTA.

This clonotype was detected ten times or more. J is TRBJ2-5 and V is TRBV20-1; 7 positions match TRBD2. V shed 7 bases and J 0 bases; nucleotides not matched to a gene: 5. The CDR3 runs 13 residues. The V gene's germline CDR1 is DFQATT and CDR2 SNEGSKA (reference sequence). CDR3 residues: CSVMRGYQETQYF. CDR3 DNA sequence: TGCAGTGTGATGCGGGGGTACCAAGAGACCCAGTACTTC.

This clonotype was observed a few times. Here the CDR3 DNA reads TGTGCCAGTAGTATACCCGCGTCCTATGGCTACACCTTC. As protein: CASSIPASYGYTF. The chain joins TRBV19 to TRBJ1-2; D is unresolved. Trimming took 2 bases from V and 4 from J, leaving 8 bases between them. There are 13 residues in the CDR3. Germline loops: CDR1 LNHDA, CDR2 SQIVND (reference sequence).

In its sample, this clonotype was seen many times. The DNA of the CDR3 is TGTGCCAGCAGCTTAGGGGGGGGGGGCGAAGGCCAGCCCCAGCATTTT. This encodes CASSLGGGGEGQPQHF. The J gene is TRBJ1-5, the V gene TRBV7-2, with D perhaps matching TRBD1 (6 bases). Germline assignment: CDR1 SGHTA and CDR2 FQGNSA. This CDR3 region has 16 residues. With 1 base removed from V and 7 bases from J, the gap between germline ends came to 17 bases.